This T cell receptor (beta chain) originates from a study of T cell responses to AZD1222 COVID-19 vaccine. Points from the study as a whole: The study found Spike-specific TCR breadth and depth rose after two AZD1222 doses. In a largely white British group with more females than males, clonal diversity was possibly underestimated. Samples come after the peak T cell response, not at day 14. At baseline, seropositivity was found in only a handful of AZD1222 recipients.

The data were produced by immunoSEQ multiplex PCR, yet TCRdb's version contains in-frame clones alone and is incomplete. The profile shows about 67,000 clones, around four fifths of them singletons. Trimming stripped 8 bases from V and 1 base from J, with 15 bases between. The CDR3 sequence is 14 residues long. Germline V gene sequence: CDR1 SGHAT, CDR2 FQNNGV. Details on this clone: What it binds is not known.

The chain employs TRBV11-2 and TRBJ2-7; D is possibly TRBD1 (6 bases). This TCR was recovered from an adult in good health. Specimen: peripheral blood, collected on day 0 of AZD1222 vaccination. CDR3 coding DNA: TGTGCCAGCCTCGACAGGACAATTTCCTACGAGCAGTACTTC. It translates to CASLDRTISYEQYF.